This TCR beta chain was sequenced in a study of cytomegalovirus exposure and HLA in healthy donors. The study, taken as a whole, reports: There was a cluster of highly shared sequence variants that was likely a sequencing artifact. Per a later analysis, under 20,000 TCR beta sequences showed association with HLA alleles at 0.05 false discovery rate. A missense variant in DCLRE1C was later tied to TCR beta V- and J-gene trimming.

The CDR3 covers 15 residues. V lost 1 base to trimming and J lost 4 bases; unmatched junction nucleotides: 3. From germline, CDR1 is MNHNS and CDR2 SASEGT. Vbeta (60) and Jbeta (13) primers were used in the PCR. TCRdb's table, derived via immunoSEQ multiplex PCR, lists solely in-frame clones and lacks some. This sample carries 150,000 to 200,000 clones, 84% of them seen once, and the ten largest clones take around 0.27%. Concerning this clone: Its antigen is undetermined.

Sequenced: PBMCs. The TCR originated in a boy between 5 and 17 years old in good health and CMV-seronegative. J is TRBJ2-5 and V is TRBV6-1; 10 nucleotides line up with TRBD2. The CDR3 loop reads CASSEEREGRETQYF. In nucleotides, the CDR3 is TGTGCCAGCAGTGAAGAGCGGGAGGGCCGAGAGACCCAGTACTTC.